This TCR beta chain was captured by sequencing in a study of shared T cell receptors in the human thymus. The method was immunoSEQ multiplex PCR; TCRdb's version includes in-frame clones alone and lacks a portion of them. The sample records some 640,000 clones, over 75% being singletons. In germline, CDR1 is SQVTM, CDR2 ANQGSEA. This CDR3 is 15 amino acids long. These data were also filed under a second study, of human thymus T cells. That study reports: Each of the donors was a healthy Finnish infant who was undergoing open corrective cardiac surgery for congenital heart defects. Resections were taken during corrective heart surgery, and the thymus tissue came from these. Thymic and blood repertoires appeared to show biased V and J gene usage. Overlap was high between thymic repertoires from unrelated individuals, as reported in related research.

The sequence was collected from a boy less than two years old with a congenital heart defect. The chain has TRBV29-1 and TRBJ2-5, with D unresolved. With the DNA end fitting TRBJ2-7 better, the J assignment may be wrong. Sample: thymocytes. In nucleotides, the CDR3 is TGCAGCGTTGATATCCCGGGTTTACCCACCTACGAGCAGTACTTC. It specifies CSVDIPGLPTYEQYF.